One and the same sample provided the 20 T cell receptor beta chains below, sequenced in a study of cytomegalovirus exposure and HLA in healthy donors. PCR involved 60 Vbeta and 13 Jbeta primers. Using immunoSEQ multiplex PCR, the repertoire was profiled, and TCRdb retains in-frame clones only, with some absent. Among a few hundred thousand clones listed, more than 60% were seen once. The specimen sequenced was PBMCs. Every receptor here comes from a girl aged 2 to 9 in good health and CMV-seronegative.

This sequence joins TRBV4-1 and TRBJ2-7; a weak D match, TRBD1 (6 bases). Deletions cut 1 base from V and 2 bases from J, with 9 bases between. The CDR3 contains 14 residues. CDR1 and CDR2 (germline): MGHRA, YSYEKL. CDR3 residues: CASSQARGTYEQYF. The CDR3 coding sequence is TGCGCCAGCAGCCAAGCCAGGGGTACCTACGAGCAGTACTTC.

This clone was seen a few times. J is TRBJ2-2 and V is TRBV7-9; tentative D call: TRBD2 (7 bases). The V and J ends lost 5 bases and 3 bases respectively, with 19 bases between them. Germline V gene lookup returns CDR1 SEHNR and CDR2 FQNEAQ (reference sequence). The CDR3 has 17 residues. This CDR3 is CASSPRSAGADTGELFF. The CDR3 DNA reads as TGTGCCAGCAGCCCACGATCGGCGGGGGCGGACACCGGGGAGCTGTTTTTT. The full variable domain, in which reference TRBV7-9 and TRBJ2-2 provide the parts outside the CDR3, is DTGVSQNPRHKITKRGQNVTFRCDPISEHNRLYWYRQTLGQGPEFLTYFQNEAQLEKSRLLSDRFSAERPKGSFSTLEIQRTEQGDSAMYLCASSPRSAGADTGELFFGEGSRLTVL.

The chain is built from TRBV5-4 and TRBJ1-2; 10 bases align to TRBD1. Trimming at V came to 0 bases and at J to 5 bases, leaving 7 bases not matched to a gene. The length of the CDR3 is 16 residues. The germline gives CDR1 SGHNT, CDR2 YYREEE (reference sequence). The CDR3 reads CASSLAVGQGGYGYTF. CDR3 nucleotides: TGTGCCAGCAGCTTGGCCGTTGGACAGGGGGGGTATGGCTACACCTTC.

The chain has TRBV4-2 and TRBJ2-7; the D is unclear. Between the trimmed V and J ends, which lost 0 bases and 4 bases, there was a span of 7 bases. The germline CDR1 and CDR2 sequences are LGHNA and YNFKEQ. The CDR3 covers 13 residues. Written as DNA, the CDR3 is TGTGCCAGCAGCCAAGAGAGGCTGTACGAGCAGTACTTC. Its protein is CASSQERLYEQYF.

This clone was seen a few times. The V gene is TRBV9, the J gene TRBJ1-2; D possibly corresponds to TRBD1 (6 bases). Between the trimmed V and J ends, which lost 4 bases and 8 bases, there was a span of 15 bases. The CDR3 length is 13 residues. Looked up from germline, CDR1 is SGDLS and CDR2 is YYNGEE. DNA of the CDR3: TGTGCCAGCAGCCCCCAGGGAGGGGGGGGCTACACCTTC. This gives the protein CASSPQGGGGYTF.

V usage is TRBV5-4 and J usage is TRBJ2-3, with TRBD2 identical over 11 bases. The CDR3 loop spans 17 amino acids. CDR1 SGHNT and CDR2 YYREEE come from the germline V gene (reference sequence). Unmatched junction bases numbered 7, after V lost 4 bases and J lost 0 bases. The CDR3 reads CASSTGTSGPSTDTQYF. The CDR3 coding sequence is TGTGCCAGCAGCACCGGGACTAGCGGTCCTAGCACAGATACGCAGTATTTT.

The J gene is TRBJ2-1, the V gene TRBV4-2, with 14 bases matching TRBD2. CDR3 size: 21 residues. Losses at the gene ends were 2 bases for V and 0 bases for J; bases not matched to a gene: 12. Per germline, CDR1 LGHNA and CDR2 YNFKEQ. DNA for the CDR3: TGTGCCAGCAGCCAACCGGGACCGGGACTAGCGGGAGAGCGCTCCTACAATGAGCAGTTCTTC. It specifies CASSQPGPGLAGERSYNEQFF.

The chain combines TRBV4-1 with TRBJ2-3; 11 bases line up with TRBD1. J gave up 3 bases and V 4 bases, and 9 bases lay outside the gene matches. There are 17 residues in the CDR3. Germline V gene sequence: CDR1 MGHRA, CDR2 YSYEKL. The CDR3 sequence is CASSPRTGGVKTDTQYF. The CDR3 DNA follows: TGCGCCAGCAGCCCGAGGACAGGGGGCGTTAAGACAGATACGCAGTATTTT.

The rearrangement uses TRBV5-1 and TRBJ2-3, with TRBD2 matching 10 bases. The CDR3 is made up of 16 amino acids. V shed 3 bases, J shed 5 bases, and the junction held 9 bases outside the gene matches. Germline V CDR1 and CDR2: SGHRS, YFSETQ. CDR3 protein: CASSSAIAGGRDTQYF. CDR3 bases: TGCGCCAGCAGCTCCGCCATAGCGGGGGGAAGAGATACGCAGTATTTT.

Concerning this clone itself: Other DNA sequences in this sample translate to the same CDR3. This sequence joins TRBV2 and TRBJ1-1, with 7 positions matching TRBD1. The germline CDR1 and CDR2 sequences are SNHLY and FYNNEI. The CDR3 loop spans 13 amino acids. With 7 bases clipped from V and 1 base from J, the junction kept 3 bases outside the gene matches. CDR3 DNA: TGTGCCAGCACCAGGACAGGGAACACTGAAGCTTTCTTT. Encoded protein: CASTRTGNTEAFF. The variable domain in full, completed from reference TRBV2 and TRBJ1-1, reads EPEVTQTPSHQVTQMGQEVILRCVPISNHLYFYWYRQILGQKVEFLVSFYNNEISEKSEIFDDQFSVERPDGSNFTLKIRSTKLEDSAMYFCASTRTGNTEAFFGQGTRLTVV.

The chain links TRBV6-1 to TRBJ2-3, with D possibly matching TRBD1 (7 bases). This CDR3 is 13 amino acids long. Trimming shortened V by 8 bases and J by 6 bases, and 15 bases separated the two germline ends. Germline values: CDR1 MNHNS, CDR2 SASEGT. CDR3: CASRQGGSDTQYF. DNA for the CDR3: TGTGCCAGCCGTCAGGGGGGCTCGGATACGCAGTATTTT.

The chain has TRBV27 and TRBJ1-6; D remains unclear. The CDR3 covers 16 residues. CDR1 is MNHEY and CDR2 is SMNVEV in the germline V gene (reference sequence). Deletions cut 5 bases from V and 2 bases from J, with 13 bases between. The CDR3 sequence is CASSLDRDPYNSPLHF. CDR3 DNA: TGTGCCAGCAGTCTAGACCGGGATCCCTATAATTCACCCCTCCACTTT.

The chain is built from TRBV6-1 and TRBJ2-7; 7 bases agree with TRBD1. V lost 2 bases, J lost 5 bases, and 9 bases stayed unmatched. The germline CDR1 and CDR2 sequences are MNHNS and SASEGT. The CDR3 loop spans 15 amino acids. CDR3 loop: CASSESTGERHEQYF. CDR3 nucleotides: TGTGCCAGCAGTGAAAGCACAGGGGAGCGGCACGAGCAGTACTTC.

The chain couples TRBV2 to TRBJ2-1, with D uncertain. The germline V and J ends were trimmed by 4 bases and 10 bases, with 11 bases remaining between them. The germline V gene encodes CDR1 SNHLY and CDR2 FYNNEI. The CDR3 consists of 12 residues. The CDR3 loop reads CASSGHPSEQFF. The CDR3 DNA is TGTGCCAGCAGTGGACACCCATCGGAGCAGTTCTTC.

The chain couples TRBV4-2 to TRBJ2-3; TRBD2 aligns across 11 bases. Germline CDR1 is LGHNA and CDR2 is YNFKEQ. The CDR3 sequence is 21 residues long. Losses at the gene ends were 1 base for V and 0 bases for J; bases not matched to a gene: 15. This chain's CDR3 is CASSQGFRSGRAYSSTDTQYF. In DNA, the CDR3 is TGTGCCAGCAGCCAAGGCTTCCGTAGCGGGAGGGCCTATTCCAGCACAGATACGCAGTATTTT.

The chain uses TRBV6-5 and TRBJ1-6; D unclear. The CDR3 has 13 residues. Germline CDR1 and CDR2: MNHEY and SVGAGI. Trimming took off 2 bases at V and 10 bases at J, with 9 bases between the two ends. The CDR3 DNA reads TGTGCCAGCAGTTACCTATCTCCATCACCCCTCCACTTT. This translates into CASSYLSPSPLHF.

This chain uses TRBV25-1 with TRBJ1-1; a weak D match, TRBD1 (5 bases). V gave up 6 bases and J gave up 0 bases, with 23 bases separating them. The germline gives CDR1 MGHDK, CDR2 SYGVNS. This CDR3 spans 18 amino acids. CDR3 residues: CASRPRPRWGAMNTEAFF. Written as DNA, the CDR3 is TGTGCCAGCAGGCCAAGACCCAGGTGGGGCGCCATGAACACTGAAGCTTTCTTT.

The V and J genes are TRBV7-9 and TRBJ2-1, with 10 nucleotides matching TRBD2. V lost 1 base and J lost 8; bases outside the gene matches: 5. Germline V gene sequence: CDR1 SEHNR, CDR2 FQNEAQ (reference sequence). This CDR3 comprises 15 residues. CDR3 in amino acids: CASSLGASGSHEQFF. Written as DNA, the CDR3 is TGTGCCAGCAGCTTAGGGGCTAGCGGGAGCCATGAGCAGTTCTTC.

This chain joins TRBV5-1 and TRBJ1-6, with D perhaps matching TRBD1 (5 bases). V gave up 4 bases and J gave up 10 bases, with 15 bases separating them. CDR1 and CDR2 (germline): SGHRS, YFSETQ. This CDR3 region has 14 residues. The chain's CDR3 is CASSNGGASSPLHF. As DNA, the CDR3 is TGCGCCAGCAGCAACGGGGGAGCATCGTCACCCCTCCACTTT.

The chain carries TRBV7-9 and TRBJ2-7, with 9 positions matching TRBD2. Germline V gene sequence: CDR1 SEHNR, CDR2 FQNEAQ (reference sequence). With 5 bases clipped from V and 6 bases from J, the junction kept 11 bases outside the gene matches. This CDR3 has 15 amino acids. The CDR3 reads CASSPSGTSSREQYF. CDR3 sequence (DNA): TGTGCCAGCAGCCCCTCCGGGACTAGCTCCCGCGAGCAGTACTTC.